This passage covers 27 T cell receptor beta chains from one sample sequenced in a study of blood T cell repertoires in COVID-19. The assay was immunoSEQ multiplex PCR, and TCRdb's table has in-frame clones only and misses some. The sample has roughly 350,000 clones; roughly 90% are singletons. The sequenced material came from peripheral blood. The source is a woman aged 50 to 65 with active or convalescent COVID-19.

Regarding this clone: A junction end diverges from the germline sequence, so it may reflect a read error. J is TRBJ2-1 and V is TRBV5-4; D gene unclear. The CDR3 extends over 11 amino acids. Germline CDR1 is SGHNT and CDR2 is YYREEE (reference sequence). CDR3 in DNA: TGTGCCAGCAGCTCCGACAATGAGCAGTTCTTC. Translation gives CASSSDNEQFF. Using reference TRBV5-4 and TRBJ2-1 for the parts outside the CDR3, the full variable domain is ETGVTQSPTHLIKTRGQQVTLRCSSQSGHNTVSWYQQALGQGPQFIFQYYREEENGRGNFPPRFSGLQFPNYSSELNVNALELDDSALYLCASSSDNEQFFGPGTRLTVL.

The chain joins TRBV15 to TRBJ1-2; possibly TRBD1 for D (6 bases). V lost 0 bases, J lost 8 bases, and 19 bases lay in between. Germline loops: CDR1 LNHNV, CDR2 YYDKDF (reference sequence). This CDR3 is built from 16 residues. CDR3 loop: CATSRDGQFATRGYTF. The CDR3 DNA follows: TGTGCCACCAGCAGAGACGGACAGTTCGCGACGCGCGGCTACACCTTC.

This clone was seen only once. The V gene is TRBV9, the J gene TRBJ1-3; no reliable D call. The CDR3 has 16 residues. Trimming left V 0 bases short and J 0 bases short, with 10 bases between. Germline V gene data show CDR1 as SGDLS and CDR2 as YYNGEE. Here the CDR3 reads CASSVAGASSGNTIYF. DNA of the CDR3: TGTGCCAGCAGCGTAGCAGGCGCGAGCTCTGGAAACACCATATATTTT. The full variable domain, its missing parts supplied by reference TRBV9 and TRBJ1-3, is DSGVTQTPKHLITATGQRVTLRCSPRSGDLSVYWYQQSLDQGLQFLIQYYNGEERAKGNILERFSAQQFPDLHSELNLSSLELGDSALYFCASSVAGASSGNTIYFGEGSWLTVV.

V and J are TRBV7-2 and TRBJ1-6; weak D call: TRBD1 (5 bases). This CDR3 is built from 15 residues. Looked up from germline, CDR1 is SGHTA and CDR2 is FQGNSA. Trimming left V 2 bases short and J 9 bases short, with 14 bases between. In nucleotides, the CDR3 is TGTGCCAGCAGCTTAAGCGACAGTGCGGCTTCACCCCTCCACTTT. It is translated as CASSLSDSAASPLHF.

The CDR3 DNA is TGTGCCTGGAGACGTCACGGTTACTACGAGCAGTACTTC. Translating gives CAWRRHGYYEQYF. This chain connects TRBV30 to TRBJ2-7, with no clear D. The CDR3 runs to 13 residues. V lost 3 bases, J lost 3 bases, and 12 bases lay in between. The germline CDR1 and CDR2 sequences are GTSNPN and SVGIG (reference sequence).

J is TRBJ2-1 and V is TRBV18; maybe TRBD1 (6 bases). Trimming removed 5 bases at V and 8 bases at J, with 7 bases between. In germline, CDR1 is KGHSH, CDR2 LQKENI. The CDR3 totals 11 residues. CDR3 bases: TGTGCCAGCTCAGGGGGCGATGAGCAGTTCTTC. It translates to CASSGGDEQFF.

This chain uses TRBV5-5 with TRBJ1-2; D is unclear. The length of the CDR3 is 15 residues. Germline CDR1 is SGHKS and CDR2 is YYEKEE (reference sequence). Trimming removed 1 base at V and 5 bases at J, with 15 bases between. The DNA for the CDR3 is TGTGCCAGCAGCTTGTGGTCGACCGGAGGGTATGGCTACACCTTC. Protein: CASSLWSTGGYGYTF.

The rearrangement links TRBV7-2 to TRBJ2-7, with 8 positions matching TRBD2. The V segment lost 5 bases and the J segment 9 bases; nucleotides outside the gene matches: 12. CDR1 is SGHTA and CDR2 is FQGNSA in the germline V gene. This CDR3 has 14 amino acids. This chain's CDR3 is CASSGELADNLQYF. CDR3 in DNA: TGTGCCAGCAGCGGGGAACTAGCGGACAATCTGCAGTACTTC.

This clone showed up just a few times. The gene calls are TRBV7-9 and TRBJ2-5; a weak D match, TRBD2 (6 bases). Between the trimmed V and J ends, which lost 4 bases and 2 bases, there was a span of 17 bases. CDR1 SEHNR and CDR2 FQNEAQ come from the germline V gene (reference sequence). The CDR3 has 16 residues. CDR3 DNA: TGTGCCAGCAGCTCAAGACAACCGGGGGAACAAGAGACCCAGTACTTC. Protein: CASSSRQPGEQETQYF.

J is TRBJ1-1 and V is TRBV28, with 8 bases fitting TRBD1. V trimming: 8 bases; J trimming: 0 bases; junction bases outside the gene matches: 5. CDR1 is MDHEN, CDR2 SYDVKM, per germline. This CDR3 region has 14 residues. This CDR3 reads CASLTGVMNTEAFF. CDR3 DNA: TGTGCCAGCTTGACAGGGGTAATGAACACTGAAGCTTTCTTT.

This clone has a handful of counts. Other DNA sequences in this sample translate to the same CDR3. V is TRBV29-1 and J is TRBJ2-3; tentatively, D is TRBD2 (7 bases). V was trimmed by 1 base and J by 5 bases, leaving 16 bases between them. The CDR3 sequence is 15 residues long. Looked up from germline, CDR1 is SQVTM and CDR2 is ANQGSEA. CDR3 protein: CSVEGPGGPGDTQYF. Here the CDR3 DNA reads TGCAGCGTTGAAGGCCCCGGGGGGCCGGGAGATACGCAGTATTTT.

The rearrangement links TRBV5-6 to TRBJ1-6; 7 nucleotides line up with TRBD1. The CDR3 is 14 residues long. Germline V gene lookup returns CDR1 SGHDT and CDR2 YYEEEE. V lost 1 base to trimming and J lost 10 bases; unmatched junction nucleotides: 5. In DNA, the CDR3 is TGTGCCAGCAGCTTGCCAGGGGGGCGATCACCCCTCCACTTT. The encoded protein is CASSLPGGRSPLHF.

This clone appeared once. The V call is TRBV5-4, the J call TRBJ2-2; TRBD2 is a possible D gene (5 bases). The CDR3 extends over 15 amino acids. V lost 5 bases and J 3 bases, leaving 14 bases between the germline ends. Germline values: CDR1 SGHNT, CDR2 YYREEE (reference sequence). The CDR3 DNA follows: TGTGCCAGCAGTTCGGACGGGGTTCACACCGGGGAGCTGTTTTTT. Its translation: CASSSDGVHTGELFF. The variable domain in full, completed from reference TRBV5-4 and TRBJ2-2, reads ETGVTQSPTHLIKTRGQQVTLRCSSQSGHNTVSWYQQALGQGPQFIFQYYREEENGRGNFPPRFSGLQFPNYSSELNVNALELDDSALYLCASSSDGVHTGELFFGEGSRLTVL.

This sequence joins TRBV4-1 and TRBJ2-7; 9 bases are a match to TRBD1. The CDR3 is 17 residues long. CDR1 and CDR2 (germline): MGHRA, YSYEKL. Trimming took 0 bases from V and 5 from J; bases not matched to a gene: 11. The CDR3 nucleotides are TGCGCCAGCAGCCAAGATTCGCCGTGGACAGGGGAGGACGAGCAGTACTTC. Translation gives CASSQDSPWTGEDEQYF.

This clone was detected only once. V gene TRBV30 combines with J gene TRBJ2-1, with 10 bases fitting TRBD1. Looked up from germline, CDR1 is GTSNPN and CDR2 is SVGIG (reference sequence). Trimming took 5 bases from V and 0 from J; bases not matched to a gene: 1. CDR3 length: 14 residues. CDR3 nucleotides: TGTGCCTGGGGACAGGGGGTCTCCTACAATGAGCAGTTCTTC. It is translated as CAWGQGVSYNEQFF.

This chain connects TRBV19 to TRBJ2-5; no reliable D call. Germline V CDR1 and CDR2: LNHDA, SQIVND (reference sequence). CDR3 length: 13 residues. V shed 6 bases and J shed 1 base, with 9 bases lying between them. CDR3: CASRELPQETQYF. The CDR3 bases are TGTGCCAGTAGAGAACTGCCCCAAGAGACCCAGTACTTC.

The chain couples TRBV6-5 to TRBJ1-2, with 9 bases that match TRBD1. Trimming at V came to 6 bases and at J to 10 bases, leaving 9 bases not matched to a gene. The CDR3 covers 13 residues. Per the germline V gene, CDR1 is MNHEY and CDR2 is SVGAGI. Here the CDR3 reads CASRKGQGKTYTF. The CDR3 DNA sequence: TGTGCCAGCAGGAAGGGACAGGGAAAAACCTACACCTTC.

The chain combines TRBV11-2 with TRBJ2-1, with D perhaps matching TRBD2 (6 bases). Germline V lookup: CDR1 SGHAT, CDR2 FQNNGV. With 5 bases removed from V and 4 bases from J, the gap between germline ends came to 12 bases. The CDR3 contains 14 residues. The CDR3 DNA reads as TGTGCCAGCAGCCGGGACTTCGCTTACAATGAGCAGTTCTTC. Its translation is CASSRDFAYNEQFF.

This clone was seen just once. This sequence joins TRBV27 and TRBJ2-3, with 8 bases that match TRBD2. Trimming cost V 5 bases and J 4 bases; bases outside gene matches: 20. Looked up from germline, CDR1 is MNHEY and CDR2 is SMNVEV (reference sequence). This CDR3 comprises 19 residues. The CDR3 spells CASSPTAYRTSQVADTQYF. CDR3 nucleotides: TGTGCCAGCAGTCCTACTGCCTACCGGACTAGCCAGGTCGCAGATACGCAGTATTTT.

This chain connects TRBV6-2 or TRBV6-3 to TRBJ1-1; TRBD1 might be the D (6 bases). V gave up 6 bases and J gave up 0 bases, with 11 bases separating them. The length of the CDR3 is 14 residues. Germline-derived CDR1 and CDR2 are MNHEY and SVGEGT. The CDR3 DNA reads as TGTGCCAGCAGCGCGGACAGACTGAACACTGAAGCTTTCTTT. Translation: CASSADRLNTEAFF.

The chain joins TRBV19 to TRBJ2-3, with D tentatively TRBD1 (6 bases). This CDR3 is 15 amino acids long. Germline lookup yields CDR1 LNHDA and CDR2 SQIVND (reference sequence). Trimming pared 3 bases from V and 4 bases from J, leaving 14 bases between. In DNA, the CDR3 is TGTGCCAGTAGTATCCAGGGGCTTGTGGCAGATACGCAGTATTTT. Protein sequence: CASSIQGLVADTQYF. The full variable domain, rest sourced from reference TRBV19 and TRBJ2-3, is DGGITQSPKYLFRKEGQNVTLSCEQNLNHDAMYWYRQDPGQGLRLIYYSQIVNDFQKGDIAEGYSVSREKKESFPLTVTSAQKNPTAFYLCASSIQGLVADTQYFGPGTRLTVL.

The genes are TRBV9 and TRBJ2-5; TRBD1 agrees at 12 bases. CDR1 and CDR2 (germline): SGDLS, YYNGEE. Trimming removed 4 bases from V and 4 bases from J; junction bases left unmatched: 8. The CDR3 has 16 amino acids. CDR3 sequence: CASSLGTGGAGETQYF. CDR3 sequence (DNA): TGTGCCAGCAGCCTAGGGACAGGGGGCGCGGGAGAGACCCAGTACTTC. The full variable domain, with the rest looked up from reference TRBV9 and TRBJ2-5, is DSGVTQTPKHLITATGQRVTLRCSPRSGDLSVYWYQQSLDQGLQFLIQYYNGEERAKGNILERFSAQQFPDLHSELNLSSLELGDSALYFCASSLGTGGAGETQYFGPGTRLLVL.

The chain is built from TRBV11-2 and TRBJ2-7, with 9 bases fitting TRBD1. The CDR3 has 16 residues. Trimming removed 5 bases from V and 3 bases from J; junction bases left unmatched: 11. Germline V gene data show CDR1 as SGHAT and CDR2 as FQNNGV. The CDR3, as DNA: TGTGCCAGCAGCAGCCAGGGACAGGGTTGGAACTACGAGCAGTACTTC. Its protein is CASSSQGQGWNYEQYF.

The chain joins TRBV2 to TRBJ2-3; D gene unclear. Trimming pared 6 bases from V and 0 bases from J, leaving 10 bases between. CDR3 length: 14 residues. Germline values: CDR1 SNHLY, CDR2 FYNNEI. The CDR3 nucleotides read TGTGCCAGCAGCCTGAGGCTTAGCACAGATACGCAGTATTTT. Protein product: CASSLRLSTDTQYF.

The chain is built from TRBV11-2 and TRBJ1-5; a weak D match, TRBD1 (5 bases). The length of the CDR3 is 14 residues. The germline V and J ends were trimmed by 0 bases and 7 bases, with 10 bases remaining between them. Germline V lookup: CDR1 SGHAT, CDR2 FQNNGV. The CDR3 DNA reads TGTGCCAGCAGCTTAGATGGGGCGGACCAGCCCCAGCATTTT. The encoded protein is CASSLDGADQPQHF. Full variable domain (rest looked up from reference TRBV11-2 and TRBJ1-5): EAGVAQSPRYKIIEKRQSVAFWCNPISGHATLYWYQQILGQGPKLLIQFQNNGVVDDSQLPKDRFSAERLKGVDSTLKIQPAKLEDSAVYLCASSLDGADQPQHFGDGTRLSIL.

This clone occurred once. CDR3 in amino acids: CASSPLDTRQAYNEKLFF. CDR3 bases: TGTGCCAGCTCACCACTTGATACCAGACAGGCTTATAATGAAAAACTGTTTTTT. This sequence joins TRBV18 and TRBJ1-4; perhaps TRBD1 as D (6 bases). V dropped 1 base and J dropped 4 bases, with 19 bases sitting between them. The CDR3 totals 18 residues. CDR1 and CDR2 (germline): KGHSH, LQKENI.

The chain links TRBV5-6 to TRBJ1-1; 9 nucleotides align to TRBD1. CDR3 length: 16 amino acids. J gave up 6 bases and V 4 bases, and 13 bases lay outside the gene matches. Looked up from germline, CDR1 is SGHDT and CDR2 is YYEEEE. CDR3 in amino acids: CASSPGTGRALAEAFF. The CDR3 DNA is TGTGCCAGCAGCCCGGGGACAGGGAGGGCTTTGGCTGAAGCTTTCTTT.